This TCR beta chain was captured by sequencing in a study of beta chain features in type 1 diabetes. Based on CD45RO/CCR7/CD25/CD127/CD95/CD27, CD4+ regulatory, stem cell-like memory, naive and central memory cells were sorted. Sorting gave populations that all exceeded 98% purity. The CDR3 has 14 residues. Trimming took 4 bases from V and 3 from J; bases not matched to a gene: 9. Germline V gene sequence: CDR1 GTSNPN, CDR2 SVGIG (reference sequence). Study outcomes and limitations: Type 1 diabetes patients had TCRB CDR3s that were shorter (moderately but significantly so) in all four CD4+ subsets. In the patient group, naive, central memory and Treg TCRB repertoires seemed more alike than in the healthy donor group.

Remarks on this clone: Its specificity is not known.

Investigators reverse transcribed all isolated RNA, so they sequenced expressed TCRB transcripts. The protocol was immunoSEQ multiplex PCR, while the TCRdb copy is restricted to in-frame clones and leaves out a portion. The sample includes some 190,000 clones, approximately 7.8% seen only once; the top ten take around 0.9%. Sample: central memory CD4+ T cells from blood. V usage is TRBV30 and J usage is TRBJ2-7; 7 bases map to TRBD1. The source is a woman aged 40 to 49 with type 1 diabetes. DNA for the CDR3: TGTGCCTGGAAACTCACAGGGGCAAACTACGAGCAGTACTTC. Encoded protein: CAWKLTGANYEQYF.